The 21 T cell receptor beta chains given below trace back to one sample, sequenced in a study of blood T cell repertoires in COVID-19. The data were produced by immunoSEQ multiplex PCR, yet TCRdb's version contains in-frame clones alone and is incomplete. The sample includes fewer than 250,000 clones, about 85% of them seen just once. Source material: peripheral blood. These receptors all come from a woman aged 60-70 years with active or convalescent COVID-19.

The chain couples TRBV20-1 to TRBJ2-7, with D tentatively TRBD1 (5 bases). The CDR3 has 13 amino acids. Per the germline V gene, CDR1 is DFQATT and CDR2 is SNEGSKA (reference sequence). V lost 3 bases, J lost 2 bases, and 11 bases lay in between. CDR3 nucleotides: TGCAGTGCTAGTGTGCAAGGGGCCTACGAGCAGTACTTC. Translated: CSASVQGAYEQYF.

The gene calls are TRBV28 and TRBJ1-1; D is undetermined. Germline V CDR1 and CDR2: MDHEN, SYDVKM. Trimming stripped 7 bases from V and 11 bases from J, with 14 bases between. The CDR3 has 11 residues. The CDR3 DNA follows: TGTGCCAGCACCCTGAATGCGGAGGCTTTCTTT. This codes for CASTLNAEAFF.

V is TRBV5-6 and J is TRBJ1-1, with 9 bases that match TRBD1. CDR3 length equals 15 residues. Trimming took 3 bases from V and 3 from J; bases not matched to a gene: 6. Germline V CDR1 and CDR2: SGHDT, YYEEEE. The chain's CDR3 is CASSSWDRDYTEAFF. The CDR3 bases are TGTGCCAGCAGCTCATGGGACAGGGACTACACTGAAGCTTTCTTT.

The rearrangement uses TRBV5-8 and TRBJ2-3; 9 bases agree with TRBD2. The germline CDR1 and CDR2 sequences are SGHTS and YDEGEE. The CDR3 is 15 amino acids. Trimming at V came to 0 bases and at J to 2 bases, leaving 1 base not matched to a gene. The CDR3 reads CASSLASGVTDTQYF. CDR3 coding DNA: TGTGCCAGCAGCTTGGCTAGCGGGGTCACAGATACGCAGTATTTT.

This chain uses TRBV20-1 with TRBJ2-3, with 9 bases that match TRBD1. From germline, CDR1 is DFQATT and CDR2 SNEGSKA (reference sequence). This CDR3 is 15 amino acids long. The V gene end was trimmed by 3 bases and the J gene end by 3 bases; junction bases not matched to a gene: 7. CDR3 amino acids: CSASPGQGNTDTQYF. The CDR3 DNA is TGCAGTGCTAGTCCGGGACAGGGTAATACAGATACGCAGTATTTT.

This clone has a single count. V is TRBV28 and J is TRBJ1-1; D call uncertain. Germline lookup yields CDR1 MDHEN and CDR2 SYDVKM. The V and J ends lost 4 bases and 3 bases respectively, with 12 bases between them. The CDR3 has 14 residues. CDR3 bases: TGTGCCAGCAGTTCACCTAGGGAGGACACTGAAGCTTTCTTT. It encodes CASSSPREDTEAFF.

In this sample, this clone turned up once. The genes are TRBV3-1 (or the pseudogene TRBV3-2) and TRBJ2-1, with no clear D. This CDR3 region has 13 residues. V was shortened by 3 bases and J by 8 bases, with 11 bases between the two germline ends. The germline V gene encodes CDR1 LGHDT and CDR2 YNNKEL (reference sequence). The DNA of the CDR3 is TGTGCCAGCAGCCACCTTGCGCAGGATGAGCAGTTCTTC. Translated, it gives CASSHLAQDEQFF.

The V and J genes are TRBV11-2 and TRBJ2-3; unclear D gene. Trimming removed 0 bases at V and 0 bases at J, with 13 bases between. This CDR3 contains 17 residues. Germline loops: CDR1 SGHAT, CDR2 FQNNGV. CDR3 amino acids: CASSLEGASASTDTQYF. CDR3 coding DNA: TGTGCCAGCAGCTTAGAAGGCGCGAGCGCGAGCACAGATACGCAGTATTTT.

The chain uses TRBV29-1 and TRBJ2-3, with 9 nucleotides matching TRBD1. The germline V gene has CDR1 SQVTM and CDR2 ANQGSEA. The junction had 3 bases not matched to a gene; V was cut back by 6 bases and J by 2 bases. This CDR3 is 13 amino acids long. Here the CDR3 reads CSVRDRDTDTQYF. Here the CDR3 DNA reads TGCAGCGTACGGGACAGGGACACAGATACGCAGTATTTT.

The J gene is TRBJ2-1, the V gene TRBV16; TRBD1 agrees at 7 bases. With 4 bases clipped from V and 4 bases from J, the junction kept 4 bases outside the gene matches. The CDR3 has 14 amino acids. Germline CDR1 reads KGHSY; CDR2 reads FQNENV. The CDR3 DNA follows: TGTGCCAGCAGCCCATGGGACAGTTACAATGAGCAGTTCTTC. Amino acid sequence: CASSPWDSYNEQFF.

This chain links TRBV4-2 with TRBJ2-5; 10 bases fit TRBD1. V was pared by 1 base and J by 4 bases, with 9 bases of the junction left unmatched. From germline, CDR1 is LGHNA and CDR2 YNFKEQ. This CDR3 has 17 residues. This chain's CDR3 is CASSQGLLGQGSETQYF. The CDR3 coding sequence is TGTGCCAGCAGCCAAGGATTGTTGGGACAGGGGTCAGAGACCCAGTACTTC.

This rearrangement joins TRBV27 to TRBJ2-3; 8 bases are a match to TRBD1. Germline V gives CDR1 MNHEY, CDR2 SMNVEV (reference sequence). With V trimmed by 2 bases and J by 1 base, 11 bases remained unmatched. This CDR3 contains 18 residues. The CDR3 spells CASSLRGQGAFGTDTQYF. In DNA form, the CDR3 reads TGTGCCAGCAGTTTAAGGGGCCAGGGGGCCTTCGGCACAGATACGCAGTATTTT.

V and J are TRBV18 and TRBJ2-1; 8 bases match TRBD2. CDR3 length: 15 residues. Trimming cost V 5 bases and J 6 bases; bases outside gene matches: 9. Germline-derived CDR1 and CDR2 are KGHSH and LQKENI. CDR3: CASSSTRTSPNEQFF. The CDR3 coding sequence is TGTGCCAGCTCATCTACTAGGACTAGCCCCAATGAGCAGTTCTTC.

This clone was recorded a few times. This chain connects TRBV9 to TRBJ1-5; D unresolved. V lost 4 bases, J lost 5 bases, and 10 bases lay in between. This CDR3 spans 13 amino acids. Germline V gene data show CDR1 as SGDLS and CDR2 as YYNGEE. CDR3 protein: CASSPSVDQPQHF. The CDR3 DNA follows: TGTGCCAGCAGCCCCTCAGTGGATCAGCCCCAGCATTTT.

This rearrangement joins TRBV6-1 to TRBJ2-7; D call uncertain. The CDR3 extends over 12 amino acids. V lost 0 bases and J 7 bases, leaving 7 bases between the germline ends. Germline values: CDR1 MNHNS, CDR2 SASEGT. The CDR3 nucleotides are TGTGCCAGCAGTGAAGCCGTCCGGGAGCAGTACTTC. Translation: CASSEAVREQYF.

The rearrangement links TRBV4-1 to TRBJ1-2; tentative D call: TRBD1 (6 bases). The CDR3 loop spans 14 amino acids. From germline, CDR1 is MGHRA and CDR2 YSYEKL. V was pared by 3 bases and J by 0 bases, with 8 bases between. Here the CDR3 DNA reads TGCGCCAGCAGCCACGGGGGGCCTAACTATGGCTACACCTTC. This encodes CASSHGGPNYGYTF.

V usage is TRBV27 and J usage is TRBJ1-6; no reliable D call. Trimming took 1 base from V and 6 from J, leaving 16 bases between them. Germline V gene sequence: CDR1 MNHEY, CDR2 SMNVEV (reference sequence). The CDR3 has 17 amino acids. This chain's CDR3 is CASSLLSDLTVNSPLHF. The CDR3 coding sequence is TGTGCCAGCAGTTTATTGAGCGACCTTACGGTTAATTCACCCCTCCACTTT.

CDR3 residues: CASSPGTKSYTGELFF. CDR3 nucleotides: TGTGCCAGCTCACCAGGTACAAAATCGTACACCGGGGAGCTGTTTTTT. The chain uses TRBV18 and TRBJ2-2, with unresolved D. V was cut by 2 bases and J by 3 bases, with 13 bases left in between. CDR3 size: 16 residues. CDR1 KGHSH and CDR2 LQKENI come from the germline V gene.

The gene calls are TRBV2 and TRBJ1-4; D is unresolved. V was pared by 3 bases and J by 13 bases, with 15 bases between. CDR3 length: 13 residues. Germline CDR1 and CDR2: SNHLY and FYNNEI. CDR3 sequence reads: CASSEDSVTSLFF. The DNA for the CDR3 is TGTGCCAGCAGTGAGGACTCCGTAACCTCACTGTTTTTT.

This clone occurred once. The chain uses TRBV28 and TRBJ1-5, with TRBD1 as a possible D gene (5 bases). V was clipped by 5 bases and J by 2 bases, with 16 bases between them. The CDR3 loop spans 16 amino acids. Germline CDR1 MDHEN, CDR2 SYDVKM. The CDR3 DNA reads TGTGCCAGCAGTCCCTCCTACGGGGGGGGCAATCAGCCCCAGCATTTT. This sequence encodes CASSPSYGGGNQPQHF.

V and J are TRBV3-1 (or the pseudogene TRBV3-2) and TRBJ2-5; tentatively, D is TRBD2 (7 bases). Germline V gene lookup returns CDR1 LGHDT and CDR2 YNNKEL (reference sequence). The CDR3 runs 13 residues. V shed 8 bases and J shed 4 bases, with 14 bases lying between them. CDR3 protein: CASLQGGRETQYF. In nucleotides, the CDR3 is TGTGCCAGCCTACAGGGAGGGAGAGAGACCCAGTACTTC.